Listed below are T cell receptor beta chains from one sample, sequenced in a study of cytomegalovirus exposure and HLA in healthy donors. Assay: immunoSEQ multiplex PCR; the TCRdb copy retains only in-frame clones and omits some. Of about 130,000 clones in the sample, 75% to 85% were seen once. Sequences were obtained from PBMCs. Receptors were obtained from a woman younger than 35 in good health and CMV-seropositive. CDR3s include the opening cysteine and the closing phenylalanine or tryptophan. D genes are given only for firm matches. Expanded clones get a size class; other rows say once, few or many, or leave the size out.

j_call v_call clone_size cdr3_length d_call cdr3_nt cdr3_aa
TRBJ1-4 TRBV15 NA 14 TRBD1 TGTACCACCAGACTCAGGGGGCTTCCTGAAAAACTGTTTTTT CTTRLRGLPEKLFF
TRBJ2-1 TRBV4-1 NA 15 TRBD2 TGCGCCAGCAGCTATAGCGGGTACTCCTACAATGAGCAGTTCTTC CASSYSGYSYNEQFF
TRBJ2-7 TRBV11-2 NA 13 NA TGTGCCAGCAGCTTAGCCCAGGGTTACGAGCAGTACTTC CASSLAQGYEQYF
TRBJ2-5 TRBV5-1 NA 11 NA TGCGCCAGCAGCCTCCAAGAGACCCAGTACTTC CASSLQETQYF
TRBJ2-7 TRBV5-4 few 15 TRBD1 TGTGCCAGCAGCTACGACCCAGGGGGCGGCGGCGAGCAGTACTTC CASSYDPGGGGEQYF
TRBJ1-4 TRBV19 NA 14 TRBD1 TGTGCCAGTAATCTCGGGACAGTCAATGAAAAACTGTTTTTT CASNLGTVNEKLFF
TRBJ2-2 TRBV19 NA 14 NA TGTGCCAGTGGGACTTTCGCGAACACCGGGGAGCTGTTTTTT CASGTFANTGELFF
TRBJ2-2 TRBV6-6 few 13 TRBD2 TGTGCCAGCGCGGGGGCGAACACCGGGGAGCTGTTTTTT CASAGANTGELFF
TRBJ2-7 TRBV10-3 NA 14 NA TGTGCCATCAGTGGCGCCTCGCCATCCTACGAGCAGTACTTC CAISGASPSYEQYF
TRBJ1-2 TRBV19 NA 15 NA TGTGCCAGTACCAAAGGGGGGGGTTCGAACTATGGCTACACCTTC CASTKGGGSNYGYTF